These 28 T cell receptor beta chains share one sample of origin, sequenced in a study of control samples from healthy donors and cancer patients (dated by TCRdb to the early 2020s). The method behind the library was the immunoSEQ multiplex PCR assay. Held by TCRdb, this immuneACCESS table contains in-frame sequences only and omits some clones. Under half of the omission traces to an unresolved V gene where checked; the cause of the rest is unknown. The sample contains some 20,000 clones, 88% of them found a single time. The ten largest account for around 9.3% of the sample. The sample consisted of PBMCs. These receptor sequences come from a woman aged 55 to 70 with head and neck cancer.

This chain connects TRBV5-1 to TRBJ1-4; D remains ambiguous. V lost 0 bases to trimming and J lost 8 bases, with 5 bases between them. The CDR3 spans 12 residues. The germline V gene has CDR1 SGHRS and CDR2 YFSETQ. This CDR3 is CASSLGREKLFF. DNA for the CDR3: TGCGCCAGCAGCTTGGGACGGGAAAAACTGTTTTTT.

This chain joins TRBV29-1 and TRBJ1-2; D is ambiguous. Germline V gives CDR1 SQVTM, CDR2 ANQGSEA. The CDR3 totals 13 residues. V dropped 5 bases and J dropped 8 bases, with 18 bases sitting between them. Here the CDR3 DNA reads TGCAGCGTTTCATCGGGTCAGGCCGGGGGCTACACCTTC. Translated: CSVSSGQAGGYTF.

The chain recombines TRBV12-3 or TRBV12-4 with TRBJ1-1; D is possibly TRBD1 (5 bases). V was clipped by 8 bases and J by 7 bases, with 11 bases between them. The CDR3 consists of 11 residues. The DNA for the CDR3 is TGTGCCAGCGCCCGGGGCCGTGAAGCTTTCTTT. It yields the protein CASARGREAFF.

The CDR3 bases are TGTGCCAGCAGCCATGCGCCGGGACAGGGCAATGAAAAACTGTTTTTT. Its protein is CASSHAPGQGNEKLFF. This chain connects TRBV3-1 (or the pseudogene TRBV3-2) to TRBJ1-4, with 9 positions matching TRBD1. CDR3 length: 16 amino acids. CDR1 and CDR2 from the germline V gene are LGHDT and YNNKEL (reference sequence). With V trimmed by 3 bases and J by 5 bases, 7 bases remained unmatched.

This clone was observed once. This chain uses TRBV5-6 with TRBJ2-1, with 7 bases identical to TRBD1. Germline V gene data show CDR1 as SGHDT and CDR2 as YYEEEE. With 0 bases clipped from V and 9 bases from J, the junction kept 6 bases outside the gene matches. CDR3 size: 14 residues. The CDR3 here is CASSLGTGVREQFF. In DNA, the CDR3 is TGTGCCAGCAGCTTGGGGACAGGAGTTCGTGAGCAGTTCTTC.

V is TRBV5-1 and J is TRBJ2-5; TRBD1 is a possible D gene (6 bases). The germline CDR1 and CDR2 sequences are SGHRS and YFSETQ. The V end lost 1 base, the J end lost 1 base, and 8 bases lay between the germline ends. The CDR3 runs 14 residues. This chain's CDR3 is CASSLRDTQETQYF. The DNA for the CDR3 is TGCGCCAGCAGCTTGCGGGACACCCAAGAGACCCAGTACTTC.

The chain links TRBV19 to TRBJ2-5; 10 positions match TRBD1. With V trimmed by 5 bases and J by 6 bases, 9 bases remained unmatched. CDR3 size: 15 residues. Germline V lookup: CDR1 LNHDA, CDR2 SQIVND (reference sequence). The CDR3 region is CASSPRTGGMQTQYF. In nucleotides, the CDR3 is TGTGCCAGTAGTCCCAGGACAGGGGGTATGCAGACCCAGTACTTC.

This clone was picked up a small number of times. The J gene is TRBJ2-3, the V gene TRBV2; D perhaps matches TRBD2 (6 bases). There are 13 residues in the CDR3. Germline assignment: CDR1 SNHLY and CDR2 FYNNEI. V shed 8 bases and J shed 3 bases, with 12 bases lying between them. The CDR3 here is CASGGTETDTQYF. CDR3 DNA: TGTGCCAGCGGGGGGACGGAGACAGATACGCAGTATTTT. Full variable domain (outside the CDR3, taken from reference TRBV2 and TRBJ2-3): EPEVTQTPSHQVTQMGQEVILRCVPISNHLYFYWYRQILGQKVEFLVSFYNNEISEKSEIFDDQFSVERPDGSNFTLKIRSTKLEDSAMYFCASGGTETDTQYFGPGTRLTVL.

The CDR3, as DNA: TGTGCCAGCAGCTTAGGGCATAGGAGTGAAAAACTGTTTTTT. Residues: CASSLGHRSEKLFF. The J gene is TRBJ1-4, the V gene TRBV7-2; D is ambiguous. V lost 1 base and J 7 bases, leaving 10 bases between the germline ends. The CDR3 length is 14 residues. CDR1 is SGHTA, CDR2 FQGNSA, per germline.

Worth noting for this clone: This sample also contains other DNA sequences that code for the same CDR3. The chain couples TRBV7-7 to TRBJ1-6; no reliable D call. The CDR3 consists of 16 residues. Germline assignment: CDR1 SSHAT and CDR2 FNYEAQ (reference sequence). Between the trimmed V and J ends, which lost 3 bases and 7 bases, there was a span of 16 bases. The CDR3 DNA reads TGTGCCAGCAGCTTGAATACCGTCGGGGTAAATTCACCCCTCCACTTT. Its translation is CASSLNTVGVNSPLHF.

This clone was picked up one time. This chain uses TRBV28 with TRBJ2-7, with D perhaps TRBD1 (5 bases). The CDR3 length is 13 residues. Trimming shortened V by 3 bases and J by 2 bases, and 8 bases separated the two germline ends. Germline loops: CDR1 MDHEN, CDR2 SYDVKM. CDR3 loop: CASSLQGTYEQYF. The CDR3 nucleotides read TGTGCCAGCAGTTTGCAGGGTACCTACGAGCAGTACTTC.

The V gene is TRBV3-1 (or the pseudogene TRBV3-2), the J gene TRBJ1-1; a weak D match, TRBD1 (5 bases). CDR1 LGHDT and CDR2 YNNKEL come from the germline V gene (reference sequence). This CDR3 spans 15 amino acids. Trimming left V 1 base short and J 0 bases short, with 9 bases between. In DNA, the CDR3 is TGTGCCAGCAGCCAAGTTAAGGGGTTGAACACTGAAGCTTTCTTT. Amino acid sequence: CASSQVKGLNTEAFF.

This clone was found once. The chain recombines TRBV2 with TRBJ1-4; D remains unclear. Germline V gene sequence: CDR1 SNHLY, CDR2 FYNNEI. V lost 0 bases, J lost 8 bases, and 10 bases lay in between. CDR3 length: 14 amino acids. CDR3 loop: CASSEAGKGEKLFF. The DNA for the CDR3 is TGTGCCAGCAGTGAAGCAGGGAAAGGGGAAAAACTGTTTTTT.

The V call is TRBV5-1, the J call TRBJ1-5, with D unresolved. Trimming left V 0 bases short and J 6 bases short, with 7 bases between. CDR1 is SGHRS and CDR2 is YFSETQ in the germline V gene. The CDR3 loop spans 13 amino acids. DNA for the CDR3: TGCGCCAGCAGCTTGGAAGGAACTCAGCCCCAGCATTTT. Translated, it gives CASSLEGTQPQHF.

V gene TRBV6-5 combines with J gene TRBJ2-3; 8 nucleotides match TRBD2. The germline V gene encodes CDR1 MNHEY and CDR2 SVGAGI. V lost 6 bases, J lost 1 base, and 3 bases stayed unmatched. This CDR3 has 14 residues. This CDR3 reads CASRTTSGTDTQYF. The CDR3 DNA reads as TGTGCCAGCAGGACGACTAGCGGCACAGATACGCAGTATTTT.

The chain is built from TRBV7-3 and TRBJ1-1; no clear D. CDR1 and CDR2 from the germline V gene are SGHTA and FQGTGA. V lost 5 bases to trimming and J lost 0 bases, with 7 bases between them. The CDR3 is 13 amino acids. The CDR3 sequence: CASSPALNTEAFF. In nucleotides, the CDR3 is TGTGCCAGCAGCCCTGCCCTGAACACTGAAGCTTTCTTT.

This rearrangement joins TRBV12-3 or TRBV12-4 to TRBJ2-2; D is perhaps TRBD2 (6 bases). CDR3 length: 12 amino acids. Trimming removed 6 bases from V and 7 bases from J, with 9 bases in between. CDR3: CASREGGGELFF. The CDR3 DNA sequence: TGTGCCAGCAGGGAGGGCGGCGGGGAGCTGTTTTTT.

The V gene is TRBV12-3 or TRBV12-4, the J gene TRBJ2-1, with a tentative D call TRBD1 (6 bases). CDR3 size: 13 residues. V lost 7 bases and J lost 6, with 13 bases in between. CDR3 sequence: CASNRETVNEQFF. In DNA form, the CDR3 reads TGTGCCAGCAACAGGGAAACTGTCAATGAGCAGTTCTTC.

This sequence joins TRBV7-8 and TRBJ2-1, with D perhaps TRBD2 (6 bases). V was cut by 1 base and J by 0 bases, with 13 bases left in between. Germline values: CDR1 SGHVS, CDR2 FQNEAQ. The CDR3 contains 17 residues. CDR3 in DNA: TGTGCCAGCAGCTTAGAGGACTATGCGAGCTCCTACAATGAGCAGTTCTTC. Its protein is CASSLEDYASSYNEQFF.

This clone was recorded only once. For the CDR3, the DNA is TGTGCCAGCTCACCATTGCCGGGACAGGGAAACACTGAAGCTTTCTTT. Residues: CASSPLPGQGNTEAFF. The chain has TRBV18 and TRBJ1-1, with 9 positions matching TRBD1. The germline CDR1 and CDR2 sequences are KGHSH and LQKENI. Unmatched junction bases numbered 6, after V lost 2 bases and J lost 2 bases. This CDR3 is built from 16 residues.

The chain links TRBV10-3 to TRBJ2-1; 7 nucleotides align to TRBD1. Germline trimming cut 6 bases from V and 7 bases from J; bases unmatched to any gene: 12. The CDR3 has 15 amino acids. Germline CDR1 and CDR2: ENHRY and SYGVKD. Here the CDR3 DNA reads TGTGCCATCAGCTTCGACAGGGAGTATAGGAATGAGCAGTTCTTC. It specifies CAISFDREYRNEQFF.

This chain joins TRBV3-1 (or the pseudogene TRBV3-2) and TRBJ2-7; the D gene could be TRBD1 or TRBD2 (5 bases each). The CDR3 loop spans 16 amino acids. With 1 base removed from V and 2 bases from J, the gap between germline ends came to 15 bases. Looked up from germline, CDR1 is LGHDT and CDR2 is YNNKEL (reference sequence). CDR3 DNA sequence: TGTGCCAGCAGCCAAGTAGGGAGTCGGGACCCCTACGAGCAGTACTTC. Encoded protein: CASSQVGSRDPYEQYF.

This clone appeared a single time. The chain couples TRBV2 to TRBJ1-4; 10 nucleotides line up with TRBD1. The CDR3 has 19 amino acids. The germline gives CDR1 SNHLY, CDR2 FYNNEI. After removal of 6 bases from V and 4 bases from J, the junction contained 17 bases not matched to a gene. The DNA for the CDR3 is TGTGCCAGCAGGACACCGGGACAGGGGTTATCGAGGGGTAATGAAAAACTGTTTTTT. It codes for CASRTPGQGLSRGNEKLFF.

The V call is TRBV18, the J call TRBJ2-1; maybe TRBD2 (5 bases). In germline, CDR1 is KGHSH, CDR2 LQKENI. This CDR3 is built from 12 residues. Trimming took off 3 bases at V and 7 bases at J, with 7 bases between the two ends. CDR3 sequence (DNA): TGTGCCAGCTCACCGTGGGAGAATGAGCAGTTCTTC. Amino acids: CASSPWENEQFF.

This clone was observed a single time. The genes are TRBV7-7 and TRBJ1-1; D gene ambiguous. The CDR3 contains 13 residues. The germline V gene has CDR1 SSHAT and CDR2 FNYEAQ (reference sequence). V lost 1 base and J lost 0, with 3 bases in between. In nucleotides, the CDR3 is TGTGCCAGCAGCTTAGACCTGAACACTGAAGCTTTCTTT. This codes for CASSLDLNTEAFF.

V usage is TRBV13 and J usage is TRBJ2-7; D may be TRBD1 (6 bases). Germline V CDR1 and CDR2: PRHDT, FYEKMQ (reference sequence). With 2 bases removed from V and 0 bases from J, the gap between germline ends came to 23 bases. The CDR3 consists of 19 residues. CDR3 sequence: CASSLSSRFGGQSSYEQYF. The CDR3 coding sequence is TGTGCCAGCAGCTTATCGAGCAGATTTGGGGGACAAAGCTCCTACGAGCAGTACTTC. Variable domain in full (rest from reference TRBV13 and TRBJ2-7): AAGVIQSPRHLIKEKRETATLKCYPIPRHDTVYWYQQGPGQDPQFLISFYEKMQSDKGSIPDRFSAQQFSDYHSELNMSSLELGDSALYFCASSLSSRFGGQSSYEQYFGPGTRLTVT.

The chain combines TRBV19 with TRBJ2-7, with TRBD1 as a possible D gene (5 bases). V was cut by 5 bases and J by 2 bases, with 10 bases left in between. Germline V CDR1 and CDR2: LNHDA, SQIVND (reference sequence). CDR3 length: 13 residues. CDR3 sequence: CASSQGATYEQYF. DNA of the CDR3: TGTGCCAGTAGTCAGGGCGCGACCTACGAGCAGTACTTC. Full variable domain (rest looked up from reference TRBV19 and TRBJ2-7): DGGITQSPKYLFRKEGQNVTLSCEQNLNHDAMYWYRQDPGQGLRLIYYSQIVNDFQKGDIAEGYSVSREKKESFPLTVTSAQKNPTAFYLCASSQGATYEQYFGPGTRLTVT.

This clone was seen just once. The V call is TRBV27, the J call TRBJ2-7, with 8 nucleotides matching TRBD1. The ends lost 6 bases at V and 5 bases at J; junction bases unmatched: 12. Germline loops: CDR1 MNHEY, CDR2 SMNVEV (reference sequence). There are 15 residues in the CDR3. CDR3 loop: CASSFGQGRGNEQYF. The CDR3 nucleotides are TGTGCCAGCAGCTTTGGACAGGGTAGGGGGAACGAGCAGTACTTC.